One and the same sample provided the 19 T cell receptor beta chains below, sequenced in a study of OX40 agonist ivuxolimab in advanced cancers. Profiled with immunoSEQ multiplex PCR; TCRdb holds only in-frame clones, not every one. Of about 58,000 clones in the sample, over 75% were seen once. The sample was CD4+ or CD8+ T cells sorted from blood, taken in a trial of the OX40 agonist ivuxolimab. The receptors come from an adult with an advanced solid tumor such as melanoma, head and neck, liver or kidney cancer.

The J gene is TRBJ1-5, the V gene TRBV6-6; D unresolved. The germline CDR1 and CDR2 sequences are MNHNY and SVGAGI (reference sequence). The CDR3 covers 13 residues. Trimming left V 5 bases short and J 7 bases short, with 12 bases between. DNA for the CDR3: TGTGCCAGCAGTCCACACGGTGGACAGCCCCAGCATTTT. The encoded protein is CASSPHGGQPQHF.

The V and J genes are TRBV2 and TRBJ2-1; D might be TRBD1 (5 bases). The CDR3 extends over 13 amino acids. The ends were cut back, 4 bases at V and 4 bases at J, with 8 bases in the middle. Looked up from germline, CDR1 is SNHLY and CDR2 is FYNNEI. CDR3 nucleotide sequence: TGTGCCAGCAGTGGGACACGTTACAATGAGCAGTTCTTC. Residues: CASSGTRYNEQFF.

The CDR3 here is CSVDLAGDTQYF. Written as DNA, the CDR3 is TGCAGCGTTGACTTAGCGGGGGATACGCAGTATTTT. The chain uses TRBV29-1 and TRBJ2-3; 8 bases match TRBD2. The CDR3 length is 12 residues. The junction had 2 bases not matched to a gene; V was cut back by 3 bases and J by 6 bases. Germline V gene lookup returns CDR1 SQVTM and CDR2 ANQGSEA.

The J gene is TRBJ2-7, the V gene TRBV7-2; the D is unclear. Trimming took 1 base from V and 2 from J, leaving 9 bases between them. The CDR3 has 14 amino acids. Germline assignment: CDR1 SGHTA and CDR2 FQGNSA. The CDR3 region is CASSLGTATYEQYF. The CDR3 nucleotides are TGTGCCAGCAGCTTAGGGACGGCCACCTACGAGCAGTACTTC.

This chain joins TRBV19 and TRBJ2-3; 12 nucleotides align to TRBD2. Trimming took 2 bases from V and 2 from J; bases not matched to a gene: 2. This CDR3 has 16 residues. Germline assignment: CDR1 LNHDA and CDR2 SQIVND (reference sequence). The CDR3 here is CASSIRLAGVTDTQYF. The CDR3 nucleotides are TGTGCCAGTAGTATAAGACTAGCGGGGGTCACAGATACGCAGTATTTT.

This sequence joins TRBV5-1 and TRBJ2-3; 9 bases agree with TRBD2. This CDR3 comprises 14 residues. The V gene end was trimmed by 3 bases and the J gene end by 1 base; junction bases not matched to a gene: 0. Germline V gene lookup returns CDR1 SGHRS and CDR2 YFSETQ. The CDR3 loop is CASSWTSGTDTQYF. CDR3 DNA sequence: TGCGCCAGCAGCTGGACTAGCGGCACAGATACGCAGTATTTT.

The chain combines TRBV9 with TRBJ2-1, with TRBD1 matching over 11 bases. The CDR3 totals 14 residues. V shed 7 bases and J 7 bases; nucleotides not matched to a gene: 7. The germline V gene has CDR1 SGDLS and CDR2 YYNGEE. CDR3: CASSRDRGWNEQFF. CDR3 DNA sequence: TGTGCCAGCTCCCGGGACAGGGGGTGGAATGAGCAGTTCTTC.

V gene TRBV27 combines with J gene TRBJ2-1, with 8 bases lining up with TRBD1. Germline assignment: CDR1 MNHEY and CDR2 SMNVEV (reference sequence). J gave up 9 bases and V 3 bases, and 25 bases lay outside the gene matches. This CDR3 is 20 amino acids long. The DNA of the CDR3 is TGTGCCAGCAGTTTCGAGGCTCCCCCTTCGGACAGGGCCTTAGGAAGTGAGCAGTTCTTC. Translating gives CASSFEAPPSDRALGSEQFF.

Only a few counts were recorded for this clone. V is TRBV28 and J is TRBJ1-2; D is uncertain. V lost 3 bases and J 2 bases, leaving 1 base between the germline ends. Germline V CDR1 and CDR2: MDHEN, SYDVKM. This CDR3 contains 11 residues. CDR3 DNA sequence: TGTGCCAGCAGTTTGAACTATGGCTACACCTTC. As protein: CASSLNYGYTF.

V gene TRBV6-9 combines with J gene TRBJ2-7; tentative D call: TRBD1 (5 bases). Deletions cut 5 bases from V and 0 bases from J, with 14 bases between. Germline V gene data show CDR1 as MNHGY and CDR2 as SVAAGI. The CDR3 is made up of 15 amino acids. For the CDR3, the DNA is TGTGCCAGCAGTACAGGATACAGGAGCTCCTACGAGCAGTACTTC. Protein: CASSTGYRSSYEQYF.

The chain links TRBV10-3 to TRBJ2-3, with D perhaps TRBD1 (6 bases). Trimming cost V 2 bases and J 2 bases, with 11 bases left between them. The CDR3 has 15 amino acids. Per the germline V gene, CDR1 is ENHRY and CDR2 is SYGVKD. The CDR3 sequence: CAISEEQGITDTQYF. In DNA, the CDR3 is TGTGCCATCAGTGAGGAACAGGGTATCACAGATACGCAGTATTTT.

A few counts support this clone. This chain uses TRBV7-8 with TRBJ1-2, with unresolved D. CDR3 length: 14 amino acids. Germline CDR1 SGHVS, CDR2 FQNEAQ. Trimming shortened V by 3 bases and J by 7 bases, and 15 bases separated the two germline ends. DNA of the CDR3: TGTGCCAGCAGCTTTGAGGGCCCGGGCCGTGGCTACACCTTC. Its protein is CASSFEGPGRGYTF. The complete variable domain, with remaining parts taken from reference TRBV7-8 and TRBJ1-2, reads GAGVSQSPRYKVAKRGQDVALRCDPISGHVSLFWYQQALGQGPEFLTYFQNEAQLDKSGLPSDRFFAERPEGSVSTLKIQRTQQEDSAVYLCASSFEGPGRGYTFGSGTRLTVV.

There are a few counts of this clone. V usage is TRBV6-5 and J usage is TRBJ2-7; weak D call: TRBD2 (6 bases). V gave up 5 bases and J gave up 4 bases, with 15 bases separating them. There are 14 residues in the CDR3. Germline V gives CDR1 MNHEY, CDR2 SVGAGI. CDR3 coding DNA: TGTGCCAGCAGTATAGGAGGGATAGGATACGAGCAGTACTTC. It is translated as CASSIGGIGYEQYF.

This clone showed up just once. The CDR3 sequence: CASSLMDTSSPLHF. The CDR3 coding sequence is TGTGCCAGCAGCTTAATGGACACCTCCTCACCCCTCCACTTT. The rearrangement uses TRBV11-3 and TRBJ1-6, with a tentative D call TRBD1 (5 bases). V gave up 2 bases and J gave up 10 bases, with 12 bases separating them. The germline CDR1 and CDR2 sequences are SGHNT and YENEEA. The CDR3 has 14 amino acids.

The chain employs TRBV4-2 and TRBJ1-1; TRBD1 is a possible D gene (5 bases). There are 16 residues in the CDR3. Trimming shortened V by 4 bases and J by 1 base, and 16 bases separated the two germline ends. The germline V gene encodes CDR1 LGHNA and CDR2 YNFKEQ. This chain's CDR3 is CASSRYPGAENTEAFF. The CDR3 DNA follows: TGTGCCAGCAGCCGCTACCCCGGGGCCGAGAACACTGAAGCTTTCTTT.

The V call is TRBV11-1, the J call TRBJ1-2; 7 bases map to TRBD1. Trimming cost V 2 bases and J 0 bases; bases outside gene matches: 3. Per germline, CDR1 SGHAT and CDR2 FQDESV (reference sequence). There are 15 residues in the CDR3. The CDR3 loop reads CASSLSRGTNYGYTF. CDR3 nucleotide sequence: TGTGCCAGCAGCTTAAGCAGGGGGACTAACTATGGCTACACCTTC.

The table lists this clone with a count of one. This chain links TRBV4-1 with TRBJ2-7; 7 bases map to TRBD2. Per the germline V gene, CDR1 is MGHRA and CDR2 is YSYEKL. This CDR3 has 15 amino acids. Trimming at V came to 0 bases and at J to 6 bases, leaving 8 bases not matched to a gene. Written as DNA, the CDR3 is TGCGCCAGCAGCCAAGAGAGGGGAGGGGCCCGCGAGCAGTACTTC. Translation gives CASSQERGGAREQYF.

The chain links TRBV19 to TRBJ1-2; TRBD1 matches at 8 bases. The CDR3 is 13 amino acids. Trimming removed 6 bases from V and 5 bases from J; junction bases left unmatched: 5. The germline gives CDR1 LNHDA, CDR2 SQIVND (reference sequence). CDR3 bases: TGTGCCAGTAGGCAGGACAGGGATTATGGCTACACCTTC. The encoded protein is CASRQDRDYGYTF.

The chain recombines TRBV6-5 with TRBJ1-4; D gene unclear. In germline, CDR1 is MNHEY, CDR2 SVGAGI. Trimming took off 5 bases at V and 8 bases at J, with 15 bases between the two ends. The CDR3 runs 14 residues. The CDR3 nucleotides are TGTGCCAGCAGTGATAGTCAGTCCAGGGAAAAACTGTTTTTT. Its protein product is CASSDSQSREKLFF.